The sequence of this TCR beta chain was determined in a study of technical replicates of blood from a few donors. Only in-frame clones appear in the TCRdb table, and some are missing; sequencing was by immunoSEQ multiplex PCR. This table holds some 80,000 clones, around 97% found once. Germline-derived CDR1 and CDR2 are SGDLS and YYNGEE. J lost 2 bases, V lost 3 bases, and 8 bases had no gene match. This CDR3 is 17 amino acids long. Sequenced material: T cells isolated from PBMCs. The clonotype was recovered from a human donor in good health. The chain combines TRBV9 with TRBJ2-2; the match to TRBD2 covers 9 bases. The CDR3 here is CASSARAGGLNTGELFF. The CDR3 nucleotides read TGTGCCAGCAGCGCCCGAGCGGGAGGTCTCAACACCGGGGAGCTGTTTTTT. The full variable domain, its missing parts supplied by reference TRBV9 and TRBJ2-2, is DSGVTQTPKHLITATGQRVTLRCSPRSGDLSVYWYQQSLDQGLQFLIQYYNGEERAKGNILERFSAQQFPDLHSELNLSSLELGDSALYFCASSARAGGLNTGELFFGEGSRLTVL.